This TCR beta chain was profiled in a study of cytomegalovirus exposure and HLA in healthy donors. Study observations and caveats: Most TCR beta V segments were productive about 90% or about 30% of the time in an earlier analysis.

This CDR3 region has 16 residues. Germline loops: CDR1 SGHTA, CDR2 FQGNSA. J lost 5 bases, V lost 1 base, and 6 bases had no gene match. The PCR used 60 Vbeta and 13 Jbeta primers. Sequencing used immunoSEQ multiplex PCR; TCRdb keeps in-frame clones, though not all of them. This table has under 200,000 clones, 55% to 65% appearing once. On this clone: Its antigen is still unknown.

The clonotype was recovered from a man between 35 and 55 years old in good health and CMV-seronegative. The V and J genes are TRBV7-2 and TRBJ1-5; 9 bases fit TRBD1. The material sequenced was PBMCs. The CDR3 here is CASSLVRTGVHQPQHF. The CDR3 DNA reads TGTGCCAGCAGCTTAGTTCGGACAGGGGTCCATCAGCCCCAGCATTTT.